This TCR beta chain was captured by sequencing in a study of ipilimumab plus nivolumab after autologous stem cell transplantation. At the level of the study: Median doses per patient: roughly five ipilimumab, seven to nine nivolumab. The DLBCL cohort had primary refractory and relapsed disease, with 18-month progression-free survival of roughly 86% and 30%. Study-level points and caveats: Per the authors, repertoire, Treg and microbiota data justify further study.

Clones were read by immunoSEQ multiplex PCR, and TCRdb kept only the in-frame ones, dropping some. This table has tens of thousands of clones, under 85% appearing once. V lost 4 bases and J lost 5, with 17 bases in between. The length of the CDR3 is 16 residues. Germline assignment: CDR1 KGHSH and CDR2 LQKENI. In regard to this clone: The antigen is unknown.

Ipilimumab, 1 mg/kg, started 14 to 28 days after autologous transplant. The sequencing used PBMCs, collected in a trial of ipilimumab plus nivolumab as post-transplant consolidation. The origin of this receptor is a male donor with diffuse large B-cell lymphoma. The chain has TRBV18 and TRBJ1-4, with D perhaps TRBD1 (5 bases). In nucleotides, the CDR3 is TGTGCCAGCTCACTCATGGACGGGGGTTTAAATGAAAAACTGTTTTTT. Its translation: CASSLMDGGLNEKLFF.